This T cell receptor beta chain was profiled in a study of T cell responses to AZD1222 COVID-19 vaccine. The wider study: Pooled in the analysis were second doses at about 4 or about 12 weeks.

Assay: immunoSEQ multiplex PCR; the TCRdb copy retains only in-frame clones and omits some. Of roughly 150,000 clones detected, approximately 85% appear once; the ten largest clones hold around 8%. The V segment lost 6 bases and the J segment 5 bases; nucleotides outside the gene matches: 7. Per the germline V gene, CDR1 is MNHEY and CDR2 is SVGAGI. CDR3 length: 14 amino acids. As to this clone: What it binds is not known.

Notes on the study in general: Reportedly, close to half of spike-specific TCRs are directed against unmutated variant regions. The sample set comprised mostly white British donors with more females, and clonal diversity was possibly underestimated.

The material was peripheral blood, obtained on day 0 of AZD1222 vaccination. The TCR was taken from an adult in good health. V gene TRBV6-5 combines with J gene TRBJ2-5; 9 bases are shared with TRBD1. The CDR3 DNA is TGTGCCAGCAGGGACAGGGGCCTCTCGGAGACCCAGTACTTC. This gives the protein CASRDRGLSETQYF.